This T cell receptor beta chain was found in a study of T cells expressing NK-cell markers. Study summary: Of eight sequenced donors, seven were HCMV-seropositive and one HCMV-seronegative. Whole-study findings and limits: HCMV specificity of the expanded NKG2C+ T cell clones was not established.

TCRdb reanalyzed the 5' RACE reads and collapses them to one entry per CDR3 protein, without DNA. This sample's clone table lists about 21,000 distinct CDR3 sequences. The CDR3 sequence is 15 residues long. The germline V gene has CDR1 SGHTA and CDR2 FQGNSA. In regard to this clonotype: Its antigen is still unknown.

The V gene is TRBV7-2, the J gene TRBJ2-7. The sequenced sample was blood T cells: a sorted CD56 or NKG2C T cell subset, CD4+ or CD8+ T cells, or bulk PBMC T cells (not recorded which). This receptor was identified in a man aged 18 to 69 in good health. CDR3 sequence: CASSLAYGATYEQYF.